The sequence of this T cell receptor beta chain was determined in a study of T-cell reconstitution after alpha-beta-depleted transplantation in children. This clonotype has ten or more counts. Preparation of the TCRbeta library used unique molecular identifiers. TCRdb itself ran the PCR reads through MiXCR, one entry per CDR3 protein. The top ten clones hold 20% to 25% of a sample with tens of thousands of distinct CDR3 sequences, approximately 11% of them seen once. Trimming removed 4 bases from V and 7 bases from J; junction bases left unmatched: 4. CDR1 SGHDN and CDR2 FVKESK come from the germline V gene. There are 14 residues in the CDR3.

The clonotype originates from a human donor who donated a stem cell graft to a child with chronic granulomatous disease. Here the sequenced sample was PBMCs from the stem cell graft donor, taken from the stem cell graft. V gene TRBV14 combines with J gene TRBJ2-1; 10 nucleotides match TRBD1. CDR3 in amino acids: CASSLWDRGNEQFF. The CDR3, as DNA: TGTGCCAGCAGCCTCTGGGACAGGGGAAATGAGCAGTTCTTC.